Listed here are 27 T cell receptor beta chains from one sample, sequenced in a study of OX40 agonist ivuxolimab in advanced cancers. Clones were sequenced by immunoSEQ multiplex PCR, and TCRdb holds only the in-frame ones, with some missing. Of around 84,000 clones in the sample, approximately 95% were seen once. The source material was CD4+ or CD8+ T cells sorted from blood, sampled in a trial of the OX40 agonist ivuxolimab. Receptors were obtained from an adult with an advanced solid tumor such as melanoma, head and neck, liver or kidney cancer.

Only one count was recorded for this clone. The chain joins TRBV7-6 to TRBJ2-7; 10 bases line up with TRBD1. J was trimmed by 3 bases and V by 6 bases; bases with no gene match: 5. The CDR3 length is 14 residues. Germline CDR1 and CDR2: SGHVS and FNYEAQ. CDR3 nucleotide sequence: TGTGCCAGCAGTCCTGGACAGGGGGGCTACGAGCAGTACTTC. Its translation: CASSPGQGGYEQYF.

This chain connects TRBV25-1 to TRBJ1-2; D gene uncertain. The CDR3 is 12 residues long. The V gene lost 0 bases and the J gene lost 4 bases, with 3 bases spanning the gap. Germline-derived CDR1 and CDR2 are MGHDK and SYGVNS. The CDR3 DNA follows: TGTGCCAGCAGTGAATACGCCTATGGCTACACCTTC. It translates to CASSEYAYGYTF.

This clone was observed once. The rearrangement uses TRBV5-6 and TRBJ1-1; D gene uncertain. Trimming removed 2 bases at V and 1 base at J, with 6 bases between. The CDR3 runs to 13 residues. Looked up from germline, CDR1 is SGHDT and CDR2 is YYEEEE. The chain's CDR3 is CASSFNRNTEAFF. The CDR3 region has the DNA TGTGCCAGCAGCTTCAATCGGAACACTGAAGCTTTCTTT.

J is TRBJ2-1 and V is TRBV20-1; D call uncertain. Trimming removed 3 bases from V and 4 bases from J, with 4 bases in between. The CDR3 spans 11 residues. Per germline, CDR1 DFQATT and CDR2 SNEGSKA (reference sequence). CDR3 in amino acids: CSASEYNEQFF. The DNA for the CDR3 is TGCAGTGCTAGCGAATACAATGAGCAGTTCTTC.

The chain employs TRBV6-5 and TRBJ2-7, with TRBD1 matching 10 bases. Germline V gene lookup returns CDR1 MNHEY and CDR2 SVGAGI. After removal of 5 bases from V and 3 bases from J, the junction contained 4 bases not matched to a gene. The CDR3 is made up of 14 amino acids. CDR3 in DNA: TGTGCCAGCAGTCCGGGACAGGGGAACTACGAGCAGTACTTC. This gives the protein CASSPGQGNYEQYF.

This clone was picked up a small number of times. J is TRBJ1-1 and V is TRBV14; TRBD1 is a possible D gene (5 bases). Germline assignment: CDR1 SGHDN and CDR2 FVKESK. V was trimmed by 5 bases and J by 4 bases, leaving 11 bases between them. There are 13 residues in the CDR3. CDR3 nucleotide sequence: TGTGCCAGCAGCGTCCGGGGCTCCACTGAAGCTTTCTTT. Its protein is CASSVRGSTEAFF.

The chain uses TRBV7-8 and TRBJ2-7, with 10 positions matching TRBD2. Per the germline V gene, CDR1 is SGHVS and CDR2 is FQNEAQ. The J segment lost 2 bases and the V segment lost 6 bases, leaving 7 bases of the junction unmatched. This CDR3 is built from 15 residues. CDR3 residues: CASSLGLAQTYEQYF. Here the CDR3 DNA reads TGTGCCAGCAGTTTGGGACTAGCGCAGACCTACGAGCAGTACTTC.

The J gene is TRBJ2-5, the V gene TRBV10-1, with D perhaps given as TRBD1 or TRBD2 (5 bases each). The closer fit of TRBJ2-7 to the DNA end suggests the J call may be wrong. CDR1 is WNHNN and CDR2 is SYGVQD in the germline V gene (reference sequence). The CDR3 runs to 15 residues. For the CDR3, the DNA is TGCGCCATCGACAGTAGCGTCCAGACCACCTACGAGCAGTACTTC. Its protein product is CAIDSSVQTTYEQYF.

This clone was seen only once. The genes are TRBV6-5 and TRBJ1-1, with a tentative D call TRBD1 (6 bases). Germline V gives CDR1 MNHEY, CDR2 SVGAGI. This CDR3 has 15 residues. Trimming left V 0 bases short and J 4 bases short, with 12 bases between. CDR3 nucleotide sequence: TGTGCCAGCAGTTACTCGATGGGGGGGGCCACTGAAGCTTTCTTT. Its translation: CASSYSMGGATEAFF.

This chain joins TRBV7-3 and TRBJ2-7; TRBD1 or TRBD2 may be the D gene (5 bases each). V shed 5 bases and J shed 2 bases, with 10 bases lying between them. CDR3 size: 13 residues. The germline gives CDR1 SGHTA, CDR2 FQGTGA. The CDR3 here is CASSPRGPYEQYF. Here the CDR3 DNA reads TGTGCCAGCAGCCCCCGGGGACCCTACGAGCAGTACTTC.

The V and J genes are TRBV7-6 and TRBJ2-7, with 8 bases matching TRBD2. Germline V lookup: CDR1 SGHVS, CDR2 FNYEAQ. After removal of 5 bases from V and 1 base from J, the junction contained 10 bases not matched to a gene. The CDR3 sequence is 16 residues long. CDR3 protein: CASSTPRAGGSYEQYF. In DNA form, the CDR3 reads TGTGCCAGCAGCACCCCCCGGGCGGGAGGATCCTACGAGCAGTACTTC. Combining the CDR3 with reference TRBV7-6 and TRBJ2-7 gives the whole variable domain GAGVSQSPRYKVTKRGQDVALRCDPISGHVSLYWYRQALGQGPEFLTYFNYEAQQDKSGLPNDRFSAERPEGSISTLTIQRTEQRDSAMYRCASSTPRAGGSYEQYFGPGTRLTVT.

V gene TRBV7-3 combines with J gene TRBJ2-4, with D maybe TRBD1 (5 bases). The CDR3 runs to 20 residues. Germline V CDR1 and CDR2: SGHTA, FQGTGA. V was trimmed by 0 bases and J by 3 bases, leaving 24 bases between them. CDR3 region: CASSLTGPLSGLLGKNIQYF. The CDR3 DNA sequence: TGTGCCAGCAGCTTAACGGGGCCACTATCCGGATTGTTAGGCAAAAACATTCAGTACTTC.

The genes are TRBV7-4 and TRBJ1-3; 7 nucleotides match TRBD1. CDR3 length: 16 amino acids. Germline trimming cut 6 bases from V and 0 bases from J; bases unmatched to any gene: 8. Per the germline V gene, CDR1 is SGHVT and CDR2 is SQSDAQ. The CDR3 nucleotides are TGTGCCAGCAGACCAACAGGGGATGGCTCTGGAAACACCATATATTTT. The encoded protein is CASRPTGDGSGNTIYF.

The chain recombines TRBV9 with TRBJ2-4; the D gene is possibly TRBD1 (7 bases). V shed 2 bases and J shed 9 bases, with 18 bases lying between them. Germline loops: CDR1 SGDLS, CDR2 YYNGEE. CDR3 length: 15 amino acids. The CDR3 protein is CASSVGPGGTGIQYF. The CDR3 DNA sequence: TGTGCCAGCAGCGTCGGTCCAGGGGGGACTGGCATTCAGTACTTC.

This clone was seen just once. The chain recombines TRBV25-1 with TRBJ2-6; the D gene is possibly TRBD1 (6 bases). The germline V gene encodes CDR1 MGHDK and CDR2 SYGVNS. The CDR3 is made up of 18 amino acids. Trimming shortened V by 1 base and J by 1 base, and 14 bases separated the two germline ends. The CDR3 sequence is CASSELPSDRSGANVLTF. CDR3 DNA sequence: TGTGCCAGCAGTGAATTGCCTTCGGACAGATCTGGGGCCAACGTCCTGACTTTC.

The rearrangement joins TRBV6-6 to TRBJ1-1; D perhaps matches TRBD1 (5 bases). V lost 8 bases and J 7 bases, leaving 11 bases between the germline ends. Germline CDR1 is MNHNY and CDR2 is SVGAGI (reference sequence). CDR3 size: 11 residues. This CDR3 reads CASLGGFEAFF. The CDR3 DNA follows: TGTGCCAGCTTGGGGGGATTTGAAGCTTTCTTT.

CDR3 amino acids: CASSLVARNTEAFF. DNA of the CDR3: TGTGCCAGCAGCTTGGTTGCACGGAACACTGAAGCTTTCTTT. The chain uses TRBV5-6 and TRBJ1-1; the D is unclear. The germline V gene has CDR1 SGHDT and CDR2 YYEEEE. V was trimmed by 0 bases and J by 1 base, leaving 7 bases between them. This CDR3 comprises 14 residues.

The rearrangement joins TRBV11-2 to TRBJ2-7; 7 bases are a match to TRBD1. Per germline, CDR1 SGHAT and CDR2 FQNNGV. The ends lost 8 bases at V and 2 bases at J; junction bases unmatched: 6. The CDR3 has 13 amino acids. Here the CDR3 DNA reads TGTGCCAGCTCCAGGCAGGGGGCCTACGAGCAGTACTTC. Amino acid sequence: CASSRQGAYEQYF.

This clone was seen just once. The J gene is TRBJ2-7, the V gene TRBV6-1, with 11 bases identical to TRBD1. CDR3 length: 16 amino acids. Germline values: CDR1 MNHNS, CDR2 SASEGT. The V gene end was trimmed by 1 base and the J gene end by 4 bases; junction bases not matched to a gene: 6. The CDR3 bases are TGTGCCAGCAGTGAAGGGGGGACAGGGGGTCCATACGAGCAGTACTTC. Translation: CASSEGGTGGPYEQYF.

The chain joins TRBV27 to TRBJ2-5; 12 bases line up with TRBD2. CDR1 is MNHEY and CDR2 is SMNVEV in the germline V gene (reference sequence). The CDR3 runs 17 residues. Trimming at V came to 6 bases and at J to 2 bases, leaving 10 bases not matched to a gene. The CDR3 DNA reads TGTGCCAGCAGCCAGATCGGGACTAGCGGGCGGCAAGAGACCCAGTACTTC. Translated: CASSQIGTSGRQETQYF.

V and J are TRBV7-9 and TRBJ2-5, with a tentative D call TRBD1 (5 bases). From germline, CDR1 is SEHNR and CDR2 FQNEAQ (reference sequence). Trimming removed 4 bases at V and 3 bases at J, with 12 bases between. The CDR3 contains 14 residues. This chain's CDR3 is CASSSPKGEETQYF. Written as DNA, the CDR3 is TGTGCCAGCAGCTCCCCAAAAGGGGAAGAGACCCAGTACTTC. Based on the CDR3 plus reference TRBV7-9 and TRBJ2-5, the full variable domain is DTGVSQNPRHKITKRGQNVTFRCDPISEHNRLYWYRQTLGQGPEFLTYFQNEAQLEKSRLLSDRFSAERPKGSFSTLEIQRTEQGDSAMYLCASSSPKGEETQYFGPGTRLLVL.

In this sample, this clone turned up a few times. J is TRBJ1-6 and V is TRBV5-8; 7 nucleotides agree with TRBD1. The CDR3 length is 16 residues. V lost 3 bases to trimming and J lost 0 bases; unmatched junction nucleotides: 3. Germline V gene data show CDR1 as SGHTS and CDR2 as YDEGEE. The CDR3 loop reads CASSSQGSSYNSPLHF. The CDR3 nucleotides read TGTGCCAGCAGCTCACAGGGGAGCTCCTATAATTCACCCCTCCACTTT.

The chain recombines TRBV9 with TRBJ2-3; D remains unclear. V was trimmed by 3 bases and J by 4 bases, leaving 9 bases between them. The CDR3 covers 13 residues. CDR1 and CDR2 (germline): SGDLS, YYNGEE. DNA for the CDR3: TGTGCCAGCAGCGCTCTTACCCCAGATACGCAGTATTTT. Amino acids: CASSALTPDTQYF.

This clone came up once. This chain joins TRBV4-1 and TRBJ2-7, with D tentatively TRBD2 (5 bases). CDR1 is MGHRA, CDR2 YSYEKL, per germline. The CDR3 has 14 residues. The V end lost 5 bases, the J end lost 3 bases, and 14 bases lay between the germline ends. CDR3 sequence reads: CASSYIDRDYEQYF. The CDR3 DNA reads as TGCGCCAGCAGCTACATAGACCGGGACTACGAGCAGTACTTC.

The chain recombines TRBV13 with TRBJ1-2, with D tentatively TRBD1 (5 bases). Germline V gives CDR1 PRHDT, CDR2 FYEKMQ (reference sequence). This CDR3 comprises 15 residues. Trimming pared 5 bases from V and 5 bases from J, leaving 18 bases between. In nucleotides, the CDR3 is TGTGCCAGCAGCGAAGGGACCGAATTAGGGTATGGCTACACCTTC. It codes for CASSEGTELGYGYTF.

This rearrangement joins TRBV9 to TRBJ2-2; no clear D. Germline CDR1 SGDLS, CDR2 YYNGEE. V lost 0 bases, J lost 6 bases, and 9 bases lay in between. The CDR3 has 14 amino acids. CDR3 protein: CASSVAGVPGELFF. In DNA form, the CDR3 reads TGTGCCAGCAGCGTAGCGGGTGTCCCCGGGGAGCTGTTTTTT.

This sequence joins TRBV25-1 and TRBJ2-1, with D possibly being TRBD2 (5 bases). Germline assignment: CDR1 MGHDK and CDR2 SYGVNS. Trimming removed 10 bases from V and 10 bases from J, with 14 bases in between. This CDR3 has 11 amino acids. DNA for the CDR3: TGTGCCACCGCTCGGGGATCGGAGCAGTTCTTC. Its translation: CATARGSEQFF.